This TCR beta chain was captured by sequencing in a study of blood T cell repertoires in COVID-19. Study at large: Nucleic acid was either cDNA or gDNA, and it came from T cells, B-cell-depleted T cells, or PBMCs.

Only in-frame clones appear in the TCRdb table, and some are missing; sequencing was by immunoSEQ multiplex PCR. The sample consists of roughly 88,000 clones, roughly 80% of them appearing once. From germline, CDR1 is SEHNR and CDR2 FQNEAQ (reference sequence). After removal of 4 bases from V and 2 bases from J, the junction contained 8 bases not matched to a gene. The CDR3 length is 16 residues. The genes are TRBV7-9 and TRBJ2-7; 10 nucleotides match TRBD2. The origin of this receptor is a woman at least 80 years old with active or convalescent COVID-19. Sequences were obtained from peripheral blood. CDR3: CASSSIGLAAPYEQYF. CDR3 bases: TGTGCCAGCAGCTCCATCGGACTAGCGGCCCCCTACGAGCAGTACTTC.